The T cell receptor beta chain described here comes from a study of cytomegalovirus exposure and HLA in healthy donors. Study findings and constraints: Later analysis indicated greater clonal expansion among HLA-associated TCR beta chains than among equally common other chains. In vitro experiments confirmed that a few CMV-associated chains were specific for CMV antigens. The study designated 150 or so TCR beta chains cytomegalovirus-associated.

A remark on this clone: Its antigen remains unidentified.

Germline assignment: CDR1 SGHAT and CDR2 FQNNGV. This CDR3 has 15 amino acids. V dropped 5 bases and J dropped 2 bases, with 16 bases sitting between them. Vbeta (60) and Jbeta (13) primers were used in the PCR. The table came from immunoSEQ multiplex PCR; TCRdb's copy has only in-frame clones and leaves some out. Found here are fewer than 150,000 clones, approximately 83% of them singletons; the top ten hold around 2.6%. Sequenced input: PBMCs. The rearrangement uses TRBV11-2 and TRBJ2-7; D is possibly TRBD1 (6 bases). This clonotype was obtained from a woman aged 18-29 years in good health and CMV-seronegative. The CDR3 protein is CASSVRDKTTYEQYF. For the CDR3, the DNA is TGTGCCAGCAGCGTACGGGACAAAACTACCTACGAGCAGTACTTC.